The source of this T cell receptor (beta chain) is a study of breast tumors, draining lymph nodes, adjacent tissues. This clonotype was seen at least ten times. Its specificity is unknown. The lymph nodes were axillary draining lymph nodes from breast cancer patients. Study-wide results and limits: That most tumor T cells come from lymph nodes remained unproven. Compared with basal-like, luminal-like tumors shared significantly more repertoire with nontumor tissue.

MiXCR was run by TCRdb on the multiplex PCR reads, yielding one entry per CDR3 protein. The sample records over 150,000 distinct CDR3 sequences, about 32% being singletons. This clonotype originated in a female donor with breast cancer. Some clones in this sample may be carry-over from other donors' samples. Sequenced: axillary lymph node tissue.

The CDR3 DNA sequence: TGTGCCAGTAGTATAGGGAGAGGTTCCTACGAGCAGTACTTC. Translation gives CASSIGRGSYEQYF. The chain carries TRBV19 and TRBJ2-7; unclear D gene. The germline V and J ends were trimmed by 1 base and 1 base, with 8 bases remaining between them. Germline V CDR1 and CDR2: LNHDA, SQIVND (reference sequence). This CDR3 contains 14 residues.